Below are 25 T cell receptor beta chains sequenced from a single sample in a study of beta chain features in type 1 diabetes. Reverse transcribing all isolated RNA meant expressed TCRB transcripts were sequenced. Clones were read by immunoSEQ multiplex PCR, and TCRdb kept only the in-frame ones, dropping some. This table holds around 330,000 clones, about 10% found once. The sequenced material came from naive CD4+ T cells from blood. The receptors derive from a woman in her twenties or thirties in good health.

In this sample, this clone turned up a few times. This rearrangement joins TRBV19 to TRBJ2-4; 15 bases match TRBD2. V shed 5 bases, J shed 7 bases, and the junction held 12 bases outside the gene matches. There are 18 residues in the CDR3. Germline-derived CDR1 and CDR2 are LNHDA and SQIVND (reference sequence). The CDR3, as DNA: TGTGCCAGTAGTCCACAAATCGGACTAGCGGGAGGGTCTAACATTCAGTACTTC. Translating it yields CASSPQIGLAGGSNIQYF.

This clone showed up just a few times. The CDR3 DNA follows: TGTGCCAGCACCAAGGGATTAGCGTCGATTAATGAGCAGTTCTTC. Its protein product is CASTKGLASINEQFF. The chain has TRBV6-5 and TRBJ2-1; the D gene is possibly TRBD2 (5 bases). Per the germline V gene, CDR1 is MNHEY and CDR2 is SVGAGI. The CDR3 extends over 15 amino acids. V gave up 7 bases and J gave up 7 bases, with 20 bases separating them.

This clone was found a few times. The CDR3 protein is CASSPQGSGANVLTF. The CDR3 nucleotides are TGTGCCAGCAGCCCTCAGGGGTCTGGGGCCAACGTCCTGACTTTC. The chain uses TRBV9 and TRBJ2-6; a weak D match, TRBD1 (6 bases). The germline gives CDR1 SGDLS, CDR2 YYNGEE. The CDR3 is made up of 15 amino acids. With 4 bases removed from V and 1 base from J, the gap between germline ends came to 9 bases.

This clone was counted a few times. V usage is TRBV2 and J usage is TRBJ2-1; possible D gene TRBD1, 5 bases. The V end lost 6 bases, the J end lost 7 bases, and 16 bases lay between the germline ends. Germline V CDR1 and CDR2: SNHLY, FYNNEI. The CDR3 has 14 residues. The CDR3 DNA is TGTGCCAGCAGCGCCGAAGGGGTACGGAATGAGCAGTTCTTC. Translating it yields CASSAEGVRNEQFF.

This clone was found a few times. This rearrangement joins TRBV5-1 to TRBJ2-4; D is undetermined. V dropped 4 bases and J dropped 0 bases, with 11 bases sitting between them. Per the germline V gene, CDR1 is SGHRS and CDR2 is YFSETQ. The CDR3 contains 15 residues. In nucleotides, the CDR3 is TGCGCCAGCAGCCCCAGTACCCTAGCCAAAAACATTCAGTACTTC. The encoded protein is CASSPSTLAKNIQYF.

This clone turned up a few times. The V and J genes are TRBV7-2 and TRBJ2-7; D perhaps matches TRBD2 (5 bases). V was shortened by 1 base and J by 3 bases, with 10 bases between the two germline ends. The CDR3 runs 14 residues. Germline assignment: CDR1 SGHTA and CDR2 FQGNSA. The CDR3 DNA is TGTGCCAGCAGCTTAGGACGGCGGGTCTACGAGCAGTACTTC. Residues: CASSLGRRVYEQYF.

The chain employs TRBV27 and TRBJ2-2; D perhaps matches TRBD1 (5 bases). There are 13 residues in the CDR3. Germline V CDR1 and CDR2: MNHEY, SMNVEV (reference sequence). Trimming stripped 6 bases from V and 6 bases from J, with 11 bases between. CDR3: CASSPRQSGELFF. The CDR3 bases are TGTGCCAGCAGCCCCAGACAGTCCGGGGAGCTGTTTTTT.

V is TRBV28 and J is TRBJ2-2, with 12 nucleotides matching TRBD1. This CDR3 spans 15 amino acids. Germline CDR1 is MDHEN and CDR2 is SYDVKM. After removal of 6 bases from V and 6 bases from J, the junction contained 5 bases not matched to a gene. CDR3 residues: CASRGQGAGAGELFF. In DNA form, the CDR3 reads TGTGCCAGCAGGGGACAGGGGGCTGGTGCCGGGGAGCTGTTTTTT.

The chain has TRBV5-6 and TRBJ2-1, with D maybe TRBD2 (6 bases). CDR3 length equals 15 residues. Germline V gene lookup returns CDR1 SGHDT and CDR2 YYEEEE. V was pared by 0 bases and J by 4 bases, with 11 bases between. As DNA, the CDR3 is TGTGCCAGCAGCTTGGTCCAGCGGGTGTACAATGAGCAGTTCTTC. Amino acids: CASSLVQRVYNEQFF.

V gene TRBV4-3 combines with J gene TRBJ2-7; 7 bases are shared with TRBD1. This CDR3 contains 14 residues. CDR1 is LGHNA, CDR2 YSLEER, per germline. Germline trimming cut 0 bases from V and 5 bases from J; bases unmatched to any gene: 4. This CDR3 reads CASSQDNRGDEQYF. CDR3 DNA sequence: TGCGCCAGCAGCCAAGATAACAGGGGAGACGAGCAGTACTTC.

The J gene is TRBJ2-5, the V gene TRBV11-3; 9 bases agree with TRBD1. Trimming took 5 bases from V and 5 from J; bases not matched to a gene: 3. The CDR3 consists of 13 residues. Germline values: CDR1 SGHNT, CDR2 YENEEA. This CDR3 is CASSRQGGETQYF. The CDR3 DNA follows: TGTGCCAGCAGCCGACAGGGGGGCGAGACCCAGTACTTC.

This chain connects TRBV18 to TRBJ2-5; 12 positions match TRBD2. The germline CDR1 and CDR2 sequences are KGHSH and LQKENI. Unmatched junction bases numbered 5, after V lost 4 bases and J lost 2 bases. The CDR3 runs 16 residues. This CDR3 reads CASSLSLAGGQETQYF. For the CDR3, the DNA is TGTGCCAGCTCACTCTCACTAGCGGGAGGACAAGAGACCCAGTACTTC.

This clone was observed a few times. CDR3 sequence reads: CASSLDRTSSYNEQFF. CDR3 DNA sequence: TGCGCCAGCAGCTTGGACAGGACGAGCTCCTACAATGAGCAGTTCTTC. J is TRBJ2-1 and V is TRBV5-1; D might be TRBD1 (5 bases). CDR1 and CDR2 from the germline V gene are SGHRS and YFSETQ. Trimming stripped 0 bases from V and 0 bases from J, with 10 bases between. The CDR3 loop spans 16 amino acids.

Of note for this clone: This same CDR3 is encoded by further DNA sequences in the sample. V is TRBV18 and J is TRBJ2-7; 7 nucleotides line up with TRBD1. The length of the CDR3 is 14 residues. Trimming took 6 bases from V and 3 from J; bases not matched to a gene: 8. Germline V gene sequence: CDR1 KGHSH, CDR2 LQKENI. The CDR3 DNA is TGTGCCAGCTCTCCGCCGGGACAGAGCTACGAGCAGTACTTC. Amino acids: CASSPPGQSYEQYF.

This clone came up a few times. The genes are TRBV11-2 and TRBJ1-2; tentative D call: TRBD1 (5 bases). Germline CDR1 and CDR2: SGHAT and FQNNGV. Trimming took 6 bases from V and 4 from J, leaving 12 bases between them. The length of the CDR3 is 13 residues. CDR3 in amino acids: CASRPQGGYGYTF. CDR3 nucleotide sequence: TGTGCCAGCAGACCTCAGGGCGGCTATGGCTACACCTTC.

The chain uses TRBV28 and TRBJ2-1, with D perhaps matching TRBD2 (6 bases). The V and J ends lost 3 bases and 9 bases respectively, with 15 bases between them. The germline V gene encodes CDR1 MDHEN and CDR2 SYDVKM. The CDR3 is made up of 14 amino acids. CDR3 sequence: CASSFPATGLEQFF. CDR3 nucleotide sequence: TGTGCCAGCAGTTTTCCGGCCACGGGACTTGAGCAGTTCTTC.

This clone was seen more than once but under ten times. CDR3 nucleotides: TGTGCCAGCAGCGGGTGGGAGGGAGAGACTGGGGCCAACGTCCTGACTTTC. Protein: CASSGWEGETGANVLTF. The chain couples TRBV9 to TRBJ2-6, with TRBD2 matching 7 bases. The CDR3 is made up of 17 amino acids. Looked up from germline, CDR1 is SGDLS and CDR2 is YYNGEE. The V segment lost 3 bases and the J segment 2 bases; nucleotides outside the gene matches: 8. Variable domain in full (rest from reference TRBV9 and TRBJ2-6): DSGVTQTPKHLITATGQRVTLRCSPRSGDLSVYWYQQSLDQGLQFLIQYYNGEERAKGNILERFSAQQFPDLHSELNLSSLELGDSALYFCASSGWEGETGANVLTFGAGSRLTVL.

This clone came up once. The chain uses TRBV2 and TRBJ1-1; TRBD1 matches at 8 bases. Germline-derived CDR1 and CDR2 are SNHLY and FYNNEI. Trimming removed 3 bases from V and 4 bases from J; junction bases left unmatched: 1. This CDR3 is 13 amino acids long. The chain's CDR3 is CASSDRGPTEAFF. As DNA, the CDR3 is TGTGCCAGCAGTGACAGGGGGCCCACTGAAGCTTTCTTT.

In its sample, this clone was seen once. This rearrangement joins TRBV11-2 to TRBJ2-7, with 7 positions matching TRBD1. The CDR3 covers 16 residues. Germline-derived CDR1 and CDR2 are SGHAT and FQNNGV. The J segment lost 6 bases and the V segment lost 7 bases, leaving 18 bases of the junction unmatched. CDR3 nucleotide sequence: TGTGCCAGCAACCCCGCCCTGACAGGGCTCACTCGCGAGCAGTACTTC. This gives the protein CASNPALTGLTREQYF. Full variable domain (rest looked up from reference TRBV11-2 and TRBJ2-7): EAGVAQSPRYKIIEKRQSVAFWCNPISGHATLYWYQQILGQGPKLLIQFQNNGVVDDSQLPKDRFSAERLKGVDSTLKIQPAKLEDSAVYLCASNPALTGLTREQYFGPGTRLTVT.

This clone was seen more than once but under ten times. The gene calls are TRBV10-3 and TRBJ1-2, with 7 bases aligning to TRBD1. CDR3 length: 14 residues. CDR1 ENHRY and CDR2 SYGVKD come from the germline V gene. V shed 3 bases, J shed 2 bases, and the junction held 3 bases outside the gene matches. The CDR3: CAISDGRGNYGYTF. The DNA of the CDR3 is TGTGCCATCAGTGACGGCAGGGGGAACTATGGCTACACCTTC.

The chain combines TRBV28 with TRBJ2-1; weak D call: TRBD1 (5 bases). V lost 7 bases and J lost 3, with 16 bases in between. Germline assignment: CDR1 MDHEN and CDR2 SYDVKM. The CDR3 covers 15 residues. CDR3 in DNA: TGTGCCAGCAACCAGGGTCCAGGGAACTACAATGAGCAGTTCTTC. This gives the protein CASNQGPGNYNEQFF.

The genes are TRBV4-2 and TRBJ1-2; no firm D call. Germline CDR1 LGHNA, CDR2 YNFKEQ. V was pared by 2 bases and J by 4 bases, with 8 bases between. The CDR3 consists of 13 residues. The CDR3 spells CASSQSGVYGYTF. The CDR3 DNA reads TGTGCCAGCAGCCAATCCGGGGTCTATGGCTACACCTTC.

This chain connects TRBV4-2 to TRBJ2-1; D is ambiguous. Trimming took off 0 bases at V and 6 bases at J, with 18 bases between the two ends. This CDR3 has 17 residues. CDR1 is LGHNA, CDR2 YNFKEQ, per germline. DNA of the CDR3: TGTGCCAGCAGCCAAGATCTAAGCCTAGGTCCGACCAATGAGCAGTTCTTC. It yields the protein CASSQDLSLGPTNEQFF.

The chain links TRBV11-1 to TRBJ2-1; TRBD2 agrees at 8 bases. This CDR3 contains 15 residues. Germline V lookup: CDR1 SGHAT, CDR2 FQDESV (reference sequence). Unmatched junction bases numbered 5, after V lost 0 bases and J lost 7 bases. CDR3: CASSLAAGGLNEQFF. Written as DNA, the CDR3 is TGTGCCAGCAGCTTAGCGGCGGGAGGATTGAATGAGCAGTTCTTC. The full variable domain, rest sourced from reference TRBV11-1 and TRBJ2-1, is EAEVAQSPRYKITEKSQAVAFWCDPISGHATLYWYRQILGQGPELLVQFQDESVVDDSQLPKDRFSAERLKGVDSTLKIQPAELGDSAMYLCASSLAAGGLNEQFFGPGTRLTVL.

The CDR3 is CAWSGGSGGGDEQFF. The CDR3 DNA follows: TGTGCCTGGAGTGGGGGTAGCGGGGGAGGCGATGAGCAGTTCTTC. The chain combines TRBV30 with TRBJ2-1, with TRBD2 matching over 9 bases. CDR1 and CDR2 (germline): GTSNPN, SVGIG (reference sequence). The CDR3 has 15 amino acids. V lost 1 base, J lost 8 bases, and 9 bases stayed unmatched. Based on the CDR3 plus reference TRBV30 and TRBJ2-1, the full variable domain is SQTIHQWPATLVQPVGSPLSLECTVEGTSNPNLYWYRQAAGRGLQLLFYSVGIGQISSEVPQNLSASRPQDRQFILSSKKLLLSDSGFYLCAWSGGSGGGDEQFFGPGTRLTVL.